Reported below is one T cell receptor (beta chain). Its cognate antigen is unknown. The naive CD8 subset, CD45RO-negative cells positively selected for CCR7, excluded terminally differentiated effector memory CD45RA+ cells. Trimming took 7 bases from V and 2 from J, leaving 15 bases between them. The CDR3 contains 15 residues. From germline, CDR1 is MDHEN and CDR2 SYDVKM. This sample was included in a study of shared clonotypes between healthy human individuals. Study-wide results and limits: Non-shared clonotypes had lower generation probabilities than those shared by all four donors. Sampling included only blood; tissue repertoires likely differ. Generally, estimated richness proved larger in naive subsets than it did in memory subsets.

Authors' processing steps: ImmunoSEQ gave junction-only sequences without quality scores, so filtering differed. The data were produced by immunoSEQ multiplex PCR, yet TCRdb's version contains in-frame clones alone and is incomplete. The V and J calls and clone size were taken over from that table, and D and trimming were inferred from the DNA. Of hundreds of thousands of clones in the sample, approximately 96% were seen once. Sequencing used naive CD8+ T cells sorted from blood. This TCR came from a woman aged 25 to 39 in good health. V and J are TRBV28 and TRBJ2-1; the D gene could be TRBD1 or TRBD2 (5 bases each). In DNA form, the CDR3 reads TGTGCCAGCAACCGGGACCCTCGGGCCTACAATGAGCAGTTCTTC. Encoded protein: CASNRDPRAYNEQFF.